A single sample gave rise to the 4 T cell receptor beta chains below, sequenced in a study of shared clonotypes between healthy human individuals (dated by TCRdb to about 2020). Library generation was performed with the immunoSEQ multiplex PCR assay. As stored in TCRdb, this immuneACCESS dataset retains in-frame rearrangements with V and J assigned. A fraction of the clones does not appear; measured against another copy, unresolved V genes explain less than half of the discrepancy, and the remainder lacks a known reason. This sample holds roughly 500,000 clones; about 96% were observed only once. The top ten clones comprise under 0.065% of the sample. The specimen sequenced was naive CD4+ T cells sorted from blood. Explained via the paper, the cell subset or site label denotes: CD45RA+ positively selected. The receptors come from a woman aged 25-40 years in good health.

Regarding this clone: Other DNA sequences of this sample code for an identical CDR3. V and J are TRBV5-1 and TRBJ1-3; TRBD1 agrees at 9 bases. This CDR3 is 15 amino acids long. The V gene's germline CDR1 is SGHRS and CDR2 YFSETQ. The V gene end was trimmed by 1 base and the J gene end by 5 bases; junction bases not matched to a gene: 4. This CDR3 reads CASSLTGQGRNTIYF. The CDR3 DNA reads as TGCGCCAGCAGCTTGACGGGACAGGGAAGAAACACCATATATTTT.

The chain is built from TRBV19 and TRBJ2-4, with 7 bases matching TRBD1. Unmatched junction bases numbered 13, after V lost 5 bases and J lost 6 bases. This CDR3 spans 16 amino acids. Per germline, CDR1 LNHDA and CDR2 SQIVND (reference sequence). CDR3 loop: CASSVLRQGWANIQYF. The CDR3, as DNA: TGTGCCAGTAGTGTACTCCGACAGGGCTGGGCAAACATTCAGTACTTC.

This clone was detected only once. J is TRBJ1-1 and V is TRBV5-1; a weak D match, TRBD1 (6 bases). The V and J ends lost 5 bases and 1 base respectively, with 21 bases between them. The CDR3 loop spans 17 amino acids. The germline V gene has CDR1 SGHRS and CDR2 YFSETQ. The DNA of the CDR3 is TGCGCCAGCAGGCCGCATCATAGGACAGCTGAGAACACTGAAGCTTTCTTT. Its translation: CASRPHHRTAENTEAFF.

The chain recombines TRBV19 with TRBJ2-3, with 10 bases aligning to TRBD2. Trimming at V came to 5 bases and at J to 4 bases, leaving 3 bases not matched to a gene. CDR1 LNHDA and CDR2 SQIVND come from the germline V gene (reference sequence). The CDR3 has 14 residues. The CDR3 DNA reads TGTGCCAGTAGTCAAAGCGGGAGGGCAGATACGCAGTATTTT. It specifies CASSQSGRADTQYF.